This T cell receptor beta chain was retrieved from a study of cytomegalovirus exposure and HLA in healthy donors. Whole-study results and caveats: Most TCRs appeared rarely, but some public TCRs recurred in many donors. A list of roughly 180 TCR beta chains associated with cytomegalovirus was given.

The study drew the donors from its roughly 120-subject validation cohort, separate from the approximately 700-subject first cohort. This clone was observed a handful of times. Its antigen is unidentified. Libraries were prepared by immunoSEQ multiplex PCR; TCRdb keeps only in-frame clonotypes and omits some of them. The profile shows around 250,000 clones, less than 95% of them singletons. The germline V gene has CDR1 LNHDA and CDR2 SQIVND (reference sequence). The V gene lost 4 bases and the J gene lost 4 bases, with 7 bases spanning the gap. The CDR3 totals 13 residues. This TCR derives from a woman in her 30s in good health and CMV-seronegative. Sequencing was performed on PBMCs. The rearrangement links TRBV19 to TRBJ2-2; unclear D gene. The chain's CDR3 is CASSTPATGELFF. The CDR3 DNA sequence: TGTGCCAGTAGTACCCCGGCCACCGGGGAGCTGTTTTTT.